The following is a T cell receptor beta chain sequence with its context. The assay was immunoSEQ multiplex PCR, and TCRdb's table has in-frame clones only and misses some. There are 2,500,000 or so clones in the sample; 92% occur only once, and more than 0.35% lies in the top ten. CDR3 length: 14 amino acids. Germline values: CDR1 SEHNR, CDR2 FQNEAQ (reference sequence). The data were taken from a study of shared clonotypes between healthy human individuals. The material sequenced was naive CD4+ T cells from PBMCs. Noted subset: CD45RA+ positively selected. The chain uses TRBV7-9 and TRBJ2-5; the D call may be TRBD1 or TRBD2 (6 bases each). The DNA matches TRBJ2-7 better at its end, which makes the J call doubtful. This clonotype was sampled from a young man in good health. Some clones in this sample may be carry-over from other donors' samples. The DNA of the CDR3 is TGTGCCAGCAGCTTATATGGGGGGCCCTACGAGCAGTACTTC. Amino acid sequence: CASSLYGGPYEQYF.